The clone carrying this TCR beta chain was counted at least ten times. TCRdb reprocessed the RACE reads with MiXCR, giving one entry per CDR3 protein. The repertoire holds under 400,000 distinct CDR3 sequences, with 5.1% as singletons. Trimming took 0 bases from V and 0 from J, leaving 9 bases between them. Germline CDR1 LGHNA, CDR2 YNFKEQ. This CDR3 has 16 residues. The data originate from a study of human T cells and chemical hapten exposure. Study information: While the approximately 25-week study was under way, patients received diphenylcyclopropenone on the scalp every week.

Stated time point: pre-sensitization, week 0. The treatment here: therapeutic diphenylcyclopropenone sensitization with weekly scalp DPC. The TCR was taken from a woman aged 45-59 years with alopecia areata. Some clones in this sample may be carry-over from other donors' samples. The specimen comprised whole blood, sampled in connection with sensitization to the hapten diphenylcyclopropenone (DPC). This chain uses TRBV4-2 with TRBJ2-4; D perhaps matches TRBD1 (6 bases). CDR3 in amino acids: CASSQDSGAAKNIQYF. In DNA, the CDR3 is TGTGCCAGCAGCCAAGATTCAGGGGCAGCCAAAAACATTCAGTACTTC.